One and the same sample provided the 26 T cell receptor beta chains below, sequenced in a study of shared clonotypes between healthy human individuals. Clones were sequenced by immunoSEQ multiplex PCR, and TCRdb holds only the in-frame ones, with some missing. The sample lists fewer than 1 million clones; around 96% were seen once. CD8 cells classed as naive were CD45RO-negative and positively selected for CCR7, excluding terminally differentiated effector memory CD45RA+ cells. Sequenced material: naive CD8+ T cells sorted from blood. Receptor source: a man in his thirties or forties in good health.

The chain employs TRBV28 and TRBJ2-2; possible D gene TRBD1, 6 bases. The V gene lost 6 bases and the J gene lost 4 bases, with 12 bases spanning the gap. Germline values: CDR1 MDHEN, CDR2 SYDVKM. The CDR3 extends over 14 amino acids. The CDR3 coding sequence is TGTGCCAGCAGCCTTACAGGGCGCACCGGGGAGCTGTTTTTT. Amino acid sequence: CASSLTGRTGELFF. The full variable domain, its missing parts supplied by reference TRBV28 and TRBJ2-2, is DVKVTQSSRYLVKRTGEKVFLECVQDMDHENMFWYRQDPGLGLRLIYFSYDVKMKEKGDIPEGYSVSREKKERFSLILESASTNQTSMYLCASSLTGRTGELFFGEGSRLTVL.

The chain has TRBV4-3 and TRBJ2-3, with D maybe TRBD2 (7 bases). The germline V gene has CDR1 LGHNA and CDR2 YSLEER. This CDR3 comprises 15 residues. Trimming removed 4 bases from V and 6 bases from J, with 17 bases in between. CDR3 nucleotide sequence: TGCGCCAGCAGCCCAACCGGGGGAGGGGGTGATACGCAGTATTTT. This translates into CASSPTGGGGDTQYF.

Regarding this clone: Other DNA sequences in this specimen translate into the identical CDR3. J is TRBJ2-3 and V is TRBV9, with a tentative D call TRBD2 (6 bases). Trimming left V 0 bases short and J 5 bases short, with 7 bases between. Germline assignment: CDR1 SGDLS and CDR2 YYNGEE. There are 13 residues in the CDR3. CDR3 region: CASSVAGEDTQYF. CDR3 coding DNA: TGTGCCAGCAGCGTAGCGGGAGAAGATACGCAGTATTTT.

CDR3 residues: CASSSPLGQGGELFF. For the CDR3, the DNA is TGTGCCAGCAGCTCCCCTTTGGGACAGGGCGGGGAGCTGTTTTTT. The chain joins TRBV7-9 to TRBJ2-2, with 9 bases lining up with TRBD1. This CDR3 is built from 15 residues. Germline V gives CDR1 SEHNR, CDR2 FQNEAQ (reference sequence). V lost 4 bases, J lost 7 bases, and 7 bases stayed unmatched.

The chain employs TRBV28 and TRBJ2-1; TRBD2 agrees at 9 bases. Trimming at V came to 5 bases and at J to 0 bases, leaving 5 bases not matched to a gene. The CDR3 extends over 16 amino acids. The germline gives CDR1 MDHEN, CDR2 SYDVKM. Here the CDR3 DNA reads TGTGCCAGCAGTGTCCAGCGGGGGGACTCCTACAATGAGCAGTTCTTC. Translated, it gives CASSVQRGDSYNEQFF. The full variable domain, its missing parts supplied by reference TRBV28 and TRBJ2-1, is DVKVTQSSRYLVKRTGEKVFLECVQDMDHENMFWYRQDPGLGLRLIYFSYDVKMKEKGDIPEGYSVSREKKERFSLILESASTNQTSMYLCASSVQRGDSYNEQFFGPGTRLTVL.

The rearrangement uses TRBV28 and TRBJ2-3, with D uncertain. The CDR3 runs 13 residues. Trimming removed 1 base from V and 4 bases from J, with 6 bases in between. CDR1 and CDR2 (germline): MDHEN, SYDVKM. The CDR3 DNA sequence: TGTGCCAGCAGTTTATCCCCATCAGATACGCAGTATTTT. Encoded protein: CASSLSPSDTQYF.

The chain links TRBV10-3 to TRBJ1-2, with D perhaps TRBD1 (6 bases). V was pared by 6 bases and J by 4 bases, with 21 bases between. Germline values: CDR1 ENHRY, CDR2 SYGVKD. The CDR3 is 16 residues long. CDR3 amino acids: CAIRSTAGTHTYGYTF. The CDR3 DNA sequence: TGTGCCATCAGATCAACTGCAGGGACACACACCTATGGCTACACCTTC.

This rearrangement joins TRBV27 to TRBJ2-7, with 9 bases that match TRBD2. Looked up from germline, CDR1 is MNHEY and CDR2 is SMNVEV (reference sequence). This CDR3 is built from 14 residues. J lost 5 bases, V lost 9 bases, and 11 bases had no gene match. In DNA, the CDR3 is TGTGCCAGTCGGGCAAGCGGGAGGAGTAACGAGCAGTACTTC. Residues: CASRASGRSNEQYF.

Concerning this clone itself: In the same sample, other DNA sequences code for this CDR3. V and J are TRBV4-1 and TRBJ2-7, with D unresolved. The V and J ends lost 1 base and 2 bases respectively, with 6 bases between them. CDR3 length: 13 amino acids. CDR1 is MGHRA and CDR2 is YSYEKL in the germline V gene. The CDR3 region has the DNA TGCGCCAGCAGCCAAGGGCTACCCTACGAGCAGTACTTC. Amino acid sequence: CASSQGLPYEQYF.

The J gene is TRBJ1-2, the V gene TRBV4-1, with TRBD1 matching over 7 bases. V shed 0 bases, J shed 2 bases, and the junction held 6 bases outside the gene matches. The V gene's germline CDR1 is MGHRA and CDR2 YSYEKL. The CDR3 has 16 residues. The CDR3 reads CASSQDPTGSNYGYTF. DNA of the CDR3: TGCGCCAGCAGCCAAGACCCGACAGGGAGCAACTATGGCTACACCTTC.

The rearrangement joins TRBV7-9 to TRBJ1-1; tentatively, D is TRBD1 (6 bases). There are 19 residues in the CDR3. Trimming took off 4 bases at V and 5 bases at J, with 29 bases between the two ends. Germline CDR1 reads SEHNR; CDR2 reads FQNEAQ (reference sequence). The CDR3 nucleotides are TGTGCCAGCAGCTACCTTGGTAAATTTGGGTTGGGGGCTAGAACTGAAGCTTTCTTT. Residues: CASSYLGKFGLGARTEAFF. Filled out from reference TRBV7-9 and TRBJ1-1, the complete variable domain reads DTGVSQNPRHKITKRGQNVTFRCDPISEHNRLYWYRQTLGQGPEFLTYFQNEAQLEKSRLLSDRFSAERPKGSFSTLEIQRTEQGDSAMYLCASSYLGKFGLGARTEAFFGQGTRLTVV.

This clone was seen a single time. The rearrangement links TRBV15 to TRBJ2-2; D is undetermined. V was shortened by 3 bases and J by 6 bases, with 5 bases between the two germline ends. Germline V CDR1 and CDR2: LNHNV, YYDKDF (reference sequence). The CDR3 contains 12 residues. The CDR3 here is CATSSYAGELFF. For the CDR3, the DNA is TGTGCCACCAGCAGTTACGCCGGGGAGCTGTTTTTT.

CDR3 coding DNA: TGTGCCAGCAGTGGTGGAATAGGGGACAGCAATCAGCCCCAGCATTTT. This sequence encodes CASSGGIGDSNQPQHF. This chain uses TRBV2 with TRBJ1-5, with D possibly matching TRBD1 (5 bases). Germline-derived CDR1 and CDR2 are SNHLY and FYNNEI. The CDR3 is made up of 16 amino acids. Deletions cut 4 bases from V and 1 base from J, with 14 bases between.

The chain recombines TRBV21-1 with TRBJ2-7; no DNA check was done on the table's D call, TRBD1. TRBV21-1 is a pseudogene segment. CDR3 length equals 11 residues. Here the CDR3 DNA reads TGTGCCAGCAGCGCAGACTACGAGCAGTACTTC. It codes for CASSADYEQYF.

The rearrangement joins TRBV29-1 to TRBJ2-2; 9 bases are a match to TRBD2. Losses at the gene ends were 6 bases for V and 2 bases for J; bases not matched to a gene: 10. The CDR3 is 16 amino acids. Germline CDR1 and CDR2: SQVTM and ANQGSEA. CDR3 sequence reads: CSVTLLAGINTGELFF. CDR3 nucleotides: TGCAGCGTGACCCTTCTAGCGGGGATAAACACCGGGGAGCTGTTTTTT.

The chain couples TRBV11-2 to TRBJ2-1; perhaps TRBD1 as D (6 bases). Trimming removed 2 bases from V and 2 bases from J, with 13 bases in between. The CDR3 runs to 16 residues. CDR1 and CDR2 (germline): SGHAT, FQNNGV. The CDR3 nucleotides are TGTGCCAGCAGCTTACAGGGGCGGGTTCCCTACAATGAGCAGTTCTTC. It encodes CASSLQGRVPYNEQFF. Full variable domain (rest looked up from reference TRBV11-2 and TRBJ2-1): EAGVAQSPRYKIIEKRQSVAFWCNPISGHATLYWYQQILGQGPKLLIQFQNNGVVDDSQLPKDRFSAERLKGVDSTLKIQPAKLEDSAVYLCASSLQGRVPYNEQFFGPGTRLTVL.

V is TRBV30 and J is TRBJ1-2; D perhaps matches TRBD1 (5 bases). The length of the CDR3 is 14 residues. The V and J ends lost 0 bases and 4 bases respectively, with 12 bases between them. Germline CDR1 GTSNPN, CDR2 SVGIG (reference sequence). Here the CDR3 reads CAWSVPERGYGYTF. CDR3 DNA: TGTGCCTGGAGTGTCCCCGAAAGGGGCTATGGCTACACCTTC.

This clone showed up just once. The chain is built from TRBV7-9 and TRBJ2-5; tentative D call: TRBD1 (6 bases). Per the germline V gene, CDR1 is SEHNR and CDR2 is FQNEAQ (reference sequence). This CDR3 has 18 residues. V lost 2 bases, J lost 2 bases, and 21 bases lay in between. CDR3 region: CASSLLDSRPDRQETQYF. As DNA, the CDR3 is TGTGCCAGCAGCTTATTGGACAGTCGGCCGGACCGACAAGAGACCCAGTACTTC.

The rearrangement joins TRBV10-3 to TRBJ2-3; tentatively, D is TRBD2 (6 bases). CDR1 and CDR2 (germline): ENHRY, SYGVKD. The CDR3 is 12 amino acids. V was trimmed by 6 bases and J by 3 bases, leaving 7 bases between them. The CDR3 sequence is CAISGRTDTQYF. DNA for the CDR3: TGTGCCATCAGCGGGAGAACAGATACGCAGTATTTT.

J is TRBJ2-2 and V is TRBV7-2; 10 bases map to TRBD2. J was trimmed by 1 base and V by 5 bases; bases with no gene match: 7. From germline, CDR1 is SGHTA and CDR2 FQGNSA. CDR3 length: 17 amino acids. CDR3: CASSIPGTSVNTGELFF. The CDR3 DNA follows: TGTGCCAGCAGCATACCCGGGACTAGCGTGAACACCGGGGAGCTGTTTTTT.

The rearrangement links TRBV27 to TRBJ2-7; D not resolved. CDR1 and CDR2 (germline): MNHEY, SMNVEV (reference sequence). V lost 1 base and J lost 1, with 5 bases in between. This CDR3 has 13 amino acids. The CDR3: CASSLWKSYEQYF. The CDR3 region has the DNA TGTGCCAGCAGTTTATGGAAGTCCTACGAGCAGTACTTC.

V gene TRBV7-9 combines with J gene TRBJ2-7, with D unresolved. This CDR3 is 13 amino acids long. Deletions cut 3 bases from V and 4 bases from J, with 10 bases between. CDR1 is SEHNR, CDR2 FQNEAQ, per germline (reference sequence). The CDR3 region has the DNA TGTGCCAGCAGCTTGCCGAATGGATACGAGCAGTACTTC. Translated, it gives CASSLPNGYEQYF. Using reference TRBV7-9 and TRBJ2-7 for the parts outside the CDR3, the full variable domain is DTGVSQNPRHKITKRGQNVTFRCDPISEHNRLYWYRQTLGQGPEFLTYFQNEAQLEKSRLLSDRFSAERPKGSFSTLEIQRTEQGDSAMYLCASSLPNGYEQYFGPGTRLTVT.

The chain employs TRBV6-5 and TRBJ2-1; possibly TRBD2 for D (6 bases). This CDR3 is 15 amino acids long. Germline V gives CDR1 MNHEY, CDR2 SVGAGI. Trimming removed 3 bases at V and 9 bases at J, with 18 bases between. CDR3 residues: CASSYLHGGEGEQFF. The CDR3 coding sequence is TGTGCCAGCAGTTATCTCCACGGAGGGGAAGGTGAGCAGTTCTTC.

The chain recombines TRBV5-4 with TRBJ1-2, with TRBD1 identical over 10 bases. Germline trimming cut 1 base from V and 6 bases from J; bases unmatched to any gene: 12. Per the germline V gene, CDR1 is SGHNT and CDR2 is YYREEE (reference sequence). CDR3 length equals 17 residues. The CDR3 protein is CASSLPRLTGGGNGYTF. Written as DNA, the CDR3 is TGTGCCAGCAGCTTGCCCCGCTTGACAGGGGGCGGCAATGGCTACACCTTC. Looking up the rest from reference TRBV5-4 and TRBJ1-2 gives the full variable domain: ETGVTQSPTHLIKTRGQQVTLRCSSQSGHNTVSWYQQALGQGPQFIFQYYREEENGRGNFPPRFSGLQFPNYSSELNVNALELDDSALYLCASSLPRLTGGGNGYTFGSGTRLTVV.

This chain links TRBV5-6 with TRBJ2-1; D not resolved. Germline CDR1 is SGHDT and CDR2 is YYEEEE. The CDR3 has 12 residues. V was shortened by 1 base and J by 9 bases, with 8 bases between the two germline ends. The CDR3 region is CASSLQRGEQFF. The CDR3 nucleotides are TGTGCCAGCAGCTTGCAACGAGGTGAGCAGTTCTTC.

CDR3 loop: CASSLSERTSGMSEQFF. The CDR3, as DNA: TGTGCCAGCAGCTTAAGTGAACGGACTAGTGGAATGAGTGAGCAGTTCTTC. The genes are TRBV7-9 and TRBJ2-1; 7 bases agree with TRBD2. V lost 2 bases, J lost 9 bases, and 16 bases stayed unmatched. The CDR3 runs to 17 residues. Germline CDR1 reads SEHNR; CDR2 reads FQNEAQ (reference sequence).